This TCR beta chain was sequenced during a study of vaccination and CD4 T cells after COVID-19. Whole-study context: Each participant was administered two doses of a vaccine, which was either BNT162b2 or mRNA-1273. At a median 72 days (range 14 to 241) after dose two, post-vaccine samples were obtained.

This clonotype was seen only once. MiXCR, applied by TCRdb to the PCR reads, yields one record per CDR3 protein. The sample includes about 18,000 distinct CDR3 sequences, 55% to 80% of them seen just once. Germline lookup yields CDR1 MNHEY and CDR2 SVGAGI. The V end was cut by 2 bases, the J end by 2 bases, with 13 bases between. The CDR3 has 15 residues. This receptor was taken from a human donor who had recovered from COVID-19. The chain carries TRBV6-5 and TRBJ2-7; no clear D. Sample: CD4+ T cells from blood, taken after SARS-CoV-2 vaccination. In DNA form, the CDR3 reads TGTGCCAGCAGTTACGGAAGTCGGGTCCCCTACGAGCAGTACTTC. Its translation: CASSYGSRVPYEQYF.